Listed below are T cell receptor beta chains from one sample, sequenced in a study of blood T cell repertoires in COVID-19. Produced via immunoSEQ multiplex PCR; TCRdb's table is partial and in-frame only. In the table there are about 150,000 clones, 84% of which are singletons. The sample taken for sequencing was peripheral blood. Receptor source: a man between 18 and 35 years old with active or convalescent COVID-19. CDR3s include the opening cysteine and the closing phenylalanine or tryptophan. D genes are given only for firm matches. Not all rows give a size; the values are once, few, many and, for expanded clones, a class.

v_gene,abundance,d_gene,j_gene,CDR3nt,CDR3aa
TRBV28,once,NA,TRBJ1-4,TGTGCCAGCAGTTTGAGCAGGGTCCATGAAAAACTGTTTTTT,CASSLSRVHEKLFF
TRBV4-1,NA,TRBD1,TRBJ2-1,TGCGCCAGCGGGACAGGGGCTCCTGAGCAGTTCTTC,CASGTGAPEQFF
TRBV25-1,NA,NA,TRBJ1-4,TGTGCCAGCAGTCGCCGAGGAGTTTCGGTTTTGGGTGAAAAACTGTTTTTT,CASSRRGVSVLGEKLFF
TRBV11-2,NA,NA,TRBJ2-7,TGTGCCAGCCAACAGATCCAGAATCAACCTTTTTACGAGCAGTACTTC,CASQQIQNQPFYEQYF
TRBV27,NA,NA,TRBJ2-7,TGTGCCAGCAGTTTATCGGGGGTACAGGGTCACGAGCAGTACTTC,CASSLSGVQGHEQYF
TRBV5-4,NA,TRBD2,TRBJ2-4,TGTGCCAGCAGCCGATCGACTAGCGGGAGGGCCTTAGCCAAAAACATTCAGTACTTC,CASSRSTSGRALAKNIQYF
TRBV7-2,NA,NA,TRBJ2-7,TGTGCCAGCAGCTTGACAAGGAGGTCCTACGAGCAGTACTTC,CASSLTRRSYEQYF
TRBV29-1,NA,TRBD1,TRBJ2-5,TGCAGCGTAGTGAAGCTAGAGTCGGACAGGGGGCCCCAAGAGACCCAGTACTTC,CSVVKLESDRGPQETQYF
TRBV3-1/TRBV3-2,NA,NA,TRBJ2-5,TGTGCCAGCAGCCGTCAGGGACAAGAGACCCAGTACTTC,CASSRQGQETQYF
TRBV30,NA,TRBD1,TRBJ1-3,TGTGCCTGGACCCAACCCGGGACAGGGGGTGGAAACACCATATATTTT,CAWTQPGTGGGNTIYF
TRBV28,NA,TRBD1,TRBJ1-6,TGTGCCAGCAGTCCGCGGGACAGGGGGCGTTGGAATTCACCCCTCCACTTT,CASSPRDRGRWNSPLHF
TRBV3-1/TRBV3-2,once,TRBD1,TRBJ1-5,TGTGCCAGCGGAGACAGGGGTCTACAGCCCCAGCATTTT,CASGDRGLQPQHF
TRBV9,once,NA,TRBJ2-7,TGTGCCAGCAGCGTAGGTGGGGGGGCCGGGGAGCAGTACTTC,CASSVGGGAGEQYF
TRBV7-2,NA,TRBD2,TRBJ2-5,TGTGCCAGCAGCCCCGTGGCACTAGCGGGAGGGCGCGTAACAGAGACCCAGTACTTC,CASSPVALAGGRVTETQYF
TRBV7-2,NA,TRBD2,TRBJ2-7,TGTGCCAGCAGCCTTAGCGGGGGCGCTACCTACGAGCAGTACTTC,CASSLSGGATYEQYF
TRBV19,NA,TRBD1,TRBJ1-5,TGTGCCAGTAAACCGGGACAGGACAATCAGCCCCAGCATTTT,CASKPGQDNQPQHF
TRBV4-1,NA,NA,TRBJ1-1,TGCGCCAGCAGCCAAGGAAGAGGGATGAACACTGAAGCTTTCTTT,CASSQGRGMNTEAFF
TRBV6-5,NA,NA,TRBJ1-5,TGTGCCAGCAGTTACGGGCGAGGGCCCAATCAGCCCCAGCATTTT,CASSYGRGPNQPQHF
TRBV24-1,NA,TRBD2,TRBJ2-1,TGTGCCACCAGTGATCCCAGGACTAGCGGGGCCTTAGTAGGGCAGTTCTTC,CATSDPRTSGALVGQFF
TRBV7-2,NA,TRBD1,TRBJ2-4,TGTGCCAGCAGCTTATCCGGGACAGGGGCCGACATTCAGTACTTC,CASSLSGTGADIQYF
TRBV10-3,NA,TRBD1,TRBJ1-1,TGTGCCATCAGCGATCCAGGGGGCGATACTGAAGCTTTCTTT,CAISDPGGDTEAFF
TRBV4-1,NA,NA,TRBJ1-4,TGCGCCAGCAGCCAATCCCCAGGGGATGAAAAACTGTTTTTT,CASSQSPGDEKLFF
TRBV28,NA,NA,TRBJ2-7,TGTGCCAGCAGTAAGAAGCGGAGCACGAACGACGAGCAGTACTTC,CASSKKRSTNDEQYF
TRBV7-6,NA,NA,TRBJ2-2,TGTGCCAGCAGCTTAGACGTTTACGGGGGAGGCCTGGGCACCGGGGAGCTGTTTTTT,CASSLDVYGGGLGTGELFF
TRBV28,NA,NA,TRBJ1-6,TGTGCCAGCAGGAACGGGGGGATCGGTAATTCACCCCTCCACTTT,CASRNGGIGNSPLHF
TRBV10-1,NA,NA,TRBJ1-1,TGCGCCAGCAGTGAGTCTCGACAGTTAAACACTGAAGCTTTCTTT,CASSESRQLNTEAFF
TRBV9,NA,NA,TRBJ2-3,TGTGCCAGCGGGTCTCTCAGCGGGTCCACAGATACGCAGTATTTT,CASGSLSGSTDTQYF
TRBV5-4,NA,NA,TRBJ2-1,TGTGCCAGCAGCTTTAAGGCGGACAATGAGCAGTTCTTC,CASSFKADNEQFF
TRBV7-6,NA,TRBD2,TRBJ2-7,TGTGCCAGCAGCTTAGAGGCTAGCGGGACCCTTTACTACGAGCAGTACTTC,CASSLEASGTLYYEQYF
TRBV6-6,NA,TRBD1,TRBJ2-1,TGTGCCAGCAGTCAACGGCCTACAGGGGCCCCTTACAATGAGCAGTTCTTC,CASSQRPTGAPYNEQFF
TRBV27,NA,NA,TRBJ1-2,TGTGCCAGCAGTTTATCTAGAGCTAACTATGGCTACACCTTC,CASSLSRANYGYTF
TRBV7-3,NA,TRBD2,TRBJ2-3,TGTGCCAGCAGCCAAAGGGACTACGCGGATACGCAGTATTTT,CASSQRDYADTQYF
TRBV29-1,NA,NA,TRBJ2-2,TGCAGCGTTGAAGACCAGGGCCTGGGAACCGGGGAGCTGTTTTTT,CSVEDQGLGTGELFF
TRBV12-5,NA,TRBD1,TRBJ1-1,TGTGCTAGTGGTTTGGGGCGGACAGGGAACACTGAAGCTTTCTTT,CASGLGRTGNTEAFF
TRBV15,NA,TRBD1,TRBJ2-4,TGTGCCACCAGCAGAGTGGCGACAGGGATGTTTGGGGCCAAAAACATTCAGTACTTC,CATSRVATGMFGAKNIQYF
TRBV7-9,NA,TRBD1,TRBJ2-7,TGTGCCAGCAGCTCACCACTAGGACAGGGGACCTACGAGCAGTACTTC,CASSSPLGQGTYEQYF
TRBV29-1,NA,TRBD1,TRBJ2-1,TGCAGCGTCCGGGTGGGACAGGGGGCGAAAATCCTCTACAATGAGCAGTTCTTC,CSVRVGQGAKILYNEQFF
TRBV12-3/TRBV12-4,NA,NA,TRBJ2-6,TGTGCCAGCAGTTTCGGTGGGGCCAACGTCCTGACTTTC,CASSFGGANVLTF
TRBV7-2,NA,NA,TRBJ1-5,TGTGCCAGCAGCTCGGACTCTCTTTATCAGCCCCAGCATTTT,CASSSDSLYQPQHF
TRBV5-1,NA,NA,TRBJ1-4,TGCGCCAGCAGCTTGGGCCGGGGGGACGTGACTAATGAAAAACTGTTTTTT,CASSLGRGDVTNEKLFF